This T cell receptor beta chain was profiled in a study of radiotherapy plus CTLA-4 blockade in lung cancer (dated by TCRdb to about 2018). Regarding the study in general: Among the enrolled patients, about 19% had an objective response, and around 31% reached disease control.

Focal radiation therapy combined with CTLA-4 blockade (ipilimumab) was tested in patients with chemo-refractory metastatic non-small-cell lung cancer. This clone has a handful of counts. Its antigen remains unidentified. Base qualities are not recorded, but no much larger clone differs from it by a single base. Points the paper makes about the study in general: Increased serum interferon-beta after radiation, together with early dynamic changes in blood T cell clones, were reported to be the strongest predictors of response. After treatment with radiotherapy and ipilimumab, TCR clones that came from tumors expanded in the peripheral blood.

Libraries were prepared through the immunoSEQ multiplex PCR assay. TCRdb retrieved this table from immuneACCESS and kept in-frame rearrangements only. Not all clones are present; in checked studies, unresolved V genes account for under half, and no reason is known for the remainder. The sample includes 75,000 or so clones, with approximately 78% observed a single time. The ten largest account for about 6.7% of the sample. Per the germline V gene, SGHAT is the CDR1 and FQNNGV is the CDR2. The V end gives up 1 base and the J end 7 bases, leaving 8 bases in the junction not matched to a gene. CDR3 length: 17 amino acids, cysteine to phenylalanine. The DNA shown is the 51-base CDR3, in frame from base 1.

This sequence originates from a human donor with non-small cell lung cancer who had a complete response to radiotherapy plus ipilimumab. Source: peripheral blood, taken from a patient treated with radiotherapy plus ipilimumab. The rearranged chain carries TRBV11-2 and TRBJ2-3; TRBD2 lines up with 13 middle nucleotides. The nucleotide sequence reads TGTGCCAGCAGCTTAGTCCCGGGACTAGCGGGGACTTATACGCAGTATTTT. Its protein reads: CASSLVPGLAGTYTQYF.